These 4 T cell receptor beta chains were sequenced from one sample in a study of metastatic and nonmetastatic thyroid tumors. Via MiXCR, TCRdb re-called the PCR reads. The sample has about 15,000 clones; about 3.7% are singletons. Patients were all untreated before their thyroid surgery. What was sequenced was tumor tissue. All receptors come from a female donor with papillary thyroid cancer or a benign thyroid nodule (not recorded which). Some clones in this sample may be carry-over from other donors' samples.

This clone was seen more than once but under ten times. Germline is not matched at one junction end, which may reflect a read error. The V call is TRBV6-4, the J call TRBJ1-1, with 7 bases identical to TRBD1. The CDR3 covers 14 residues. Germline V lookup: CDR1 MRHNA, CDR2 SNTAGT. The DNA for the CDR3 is TGTGCCAGCAGTTACTCAGGGGACAGCACTGAAGCTTTCTTT. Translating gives CASSYSGDSTEAFF.

This CDR3 reads CSARDGGWGANVLTF. CDR3 nucleotide sequence: TGCAGTGCTAGAGATGGAGGCTGGGGGGCCAACGTCCTGACTTTC. The chain employs TRBV20-1 and TRBJ2-6; possibly TRBD2 for D (5 bases). V lost 0 bases, J lost 4 bases, and 10 bases lay in between. CDR1 and CDR2 (germline): DFQATT, SNEGSKA (reference sequence). This CDR3 region has 15 residues.

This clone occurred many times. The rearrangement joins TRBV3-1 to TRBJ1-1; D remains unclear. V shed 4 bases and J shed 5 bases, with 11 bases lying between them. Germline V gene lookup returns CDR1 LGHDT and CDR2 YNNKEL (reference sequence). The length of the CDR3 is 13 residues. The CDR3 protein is CASSPLPGTEAFF. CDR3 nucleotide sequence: TGTGCCAGCAGCCCCCTCCCGGGGACTGAAGCTTTCTTT. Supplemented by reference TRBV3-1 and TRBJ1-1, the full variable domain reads DTAVSQTPKYLVTQMGNDKSIKCEQNLGHDTMYWYKQDSKKFLKIMFSYNNKELIINETVPNRFSPKSPDKAHLNLHINSLELGDSAVYFCASSPLPGTEAFFGQGTRLTVV.

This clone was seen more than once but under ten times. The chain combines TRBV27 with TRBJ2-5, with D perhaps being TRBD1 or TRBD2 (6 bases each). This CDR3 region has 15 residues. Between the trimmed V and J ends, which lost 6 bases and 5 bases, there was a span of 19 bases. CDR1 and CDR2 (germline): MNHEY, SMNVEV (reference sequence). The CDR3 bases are TGTGCCAGCAGCCCGGGGGCTTCAATTCAGGAGACCCAGTACTTC. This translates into CASSPGASIQETQYF.